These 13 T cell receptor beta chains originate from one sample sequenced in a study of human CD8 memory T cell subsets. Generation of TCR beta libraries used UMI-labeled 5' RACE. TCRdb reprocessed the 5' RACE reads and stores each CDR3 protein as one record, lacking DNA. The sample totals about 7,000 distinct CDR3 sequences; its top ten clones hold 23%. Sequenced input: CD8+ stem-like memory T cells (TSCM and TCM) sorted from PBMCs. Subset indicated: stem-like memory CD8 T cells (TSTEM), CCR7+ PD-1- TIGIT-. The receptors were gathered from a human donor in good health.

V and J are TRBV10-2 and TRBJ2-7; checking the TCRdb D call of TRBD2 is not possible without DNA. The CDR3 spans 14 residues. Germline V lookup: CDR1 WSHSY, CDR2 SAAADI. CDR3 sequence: CASSTSGRWDEQYF.

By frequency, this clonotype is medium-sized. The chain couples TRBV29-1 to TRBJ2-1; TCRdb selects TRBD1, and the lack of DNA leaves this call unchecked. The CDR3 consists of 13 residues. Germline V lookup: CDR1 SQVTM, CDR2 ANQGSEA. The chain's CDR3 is CSVVPGILNEQFF.

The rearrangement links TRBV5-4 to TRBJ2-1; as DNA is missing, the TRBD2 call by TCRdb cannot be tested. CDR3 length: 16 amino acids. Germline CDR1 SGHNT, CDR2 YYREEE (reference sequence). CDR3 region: CASSDGSGGMKNEQFF.

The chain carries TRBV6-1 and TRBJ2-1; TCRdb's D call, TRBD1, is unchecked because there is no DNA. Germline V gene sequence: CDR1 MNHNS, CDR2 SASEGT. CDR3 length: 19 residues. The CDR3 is CASSRKGARDPVGRDEQFF.

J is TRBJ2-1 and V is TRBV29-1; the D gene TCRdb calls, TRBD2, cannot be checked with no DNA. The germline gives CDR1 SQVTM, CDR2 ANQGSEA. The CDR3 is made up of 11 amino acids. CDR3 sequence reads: CSVNGGDEQFF.

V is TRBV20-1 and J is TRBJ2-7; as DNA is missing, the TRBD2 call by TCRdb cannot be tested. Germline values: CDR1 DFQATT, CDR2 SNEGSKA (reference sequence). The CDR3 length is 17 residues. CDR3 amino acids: CSARIGFGQVPLYEQYF.

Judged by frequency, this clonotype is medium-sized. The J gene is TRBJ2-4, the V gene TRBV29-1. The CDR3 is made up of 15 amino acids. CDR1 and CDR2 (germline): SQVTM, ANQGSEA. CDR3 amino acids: CSVEGRGLAKNIQYF.

This CDR3 is CSARDWGSYEQYF. The chain links TRBV20-1 to TRBJ2-7; as DNA is missing, the TRBD1 call by TCRdb cannot be tested. Germline V gives CDR1 DFQATT, CDR2 SNEGSKA (reference sequence). The CDR3 totals 13 residues.

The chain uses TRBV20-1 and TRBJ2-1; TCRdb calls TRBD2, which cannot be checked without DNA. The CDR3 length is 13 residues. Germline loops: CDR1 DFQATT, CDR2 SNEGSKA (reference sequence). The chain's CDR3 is CSASGADYNEQFF.

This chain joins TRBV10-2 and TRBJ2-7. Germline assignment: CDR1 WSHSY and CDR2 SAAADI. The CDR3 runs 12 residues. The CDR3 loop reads CASSDGVGEQYF.

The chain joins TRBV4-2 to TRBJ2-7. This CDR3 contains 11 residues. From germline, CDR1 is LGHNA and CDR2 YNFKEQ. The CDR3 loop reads CASSQGDEQYF.

The chain's CDR3 is CASSRPGQVYEQYF. This chain links TRBV19 with TRBJ2-7; TCRdb proposes TRBD1, but this gene call is untestable without DNA. This CDR3 has 14 amino acids. Germline V gives CDR1 LNHDA, CDR2 SQIVND (reference sequence).

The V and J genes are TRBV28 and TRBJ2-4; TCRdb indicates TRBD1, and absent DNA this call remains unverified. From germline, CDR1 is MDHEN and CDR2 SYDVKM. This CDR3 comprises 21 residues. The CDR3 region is CASSLAPSPGRGGRDVFIQYF.